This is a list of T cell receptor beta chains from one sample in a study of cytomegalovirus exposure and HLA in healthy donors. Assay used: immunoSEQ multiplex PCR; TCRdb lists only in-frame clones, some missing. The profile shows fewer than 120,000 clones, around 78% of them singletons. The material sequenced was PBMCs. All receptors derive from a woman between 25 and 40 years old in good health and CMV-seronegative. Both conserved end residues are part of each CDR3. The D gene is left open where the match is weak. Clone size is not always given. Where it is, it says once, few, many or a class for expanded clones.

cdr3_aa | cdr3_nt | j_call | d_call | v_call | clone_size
CASSFHDIRGNGYTF | TGTGCCAGCAGTTTTCATGATATTCGGGGGAATGGCTACACCTTC | TRBJ1-2 | - | TRBV28 | -
CASSFGGMDEQYF | TGTGCCAGCAGTTTCGGGGGAATGGACGAGCAGTACTTC | TRBJ2-7 | - | TRBV27 | once
CASSLDRETPLHF | TGTGCCAGCAGCTTAGACAGGGAAACACCCCTCCACTTT | TRBJ1-6 | - | TRBV11-2 | -
CASSPDSNTEAFF | TGTGCCAGCAGCCCCGACAGTAACACTGAAGCTTTCTTT | TRBJ1-1 | - | TRBV7-9 | -
CASRDRNTEAFF | TGTGCCAGTAGGGACAGGAACACTGAAGCTTTCTTT | TRBJ1-1 | - | TRBV19 | -
CASSQERQVWNTEAFF | TGCGCCAGCAGCCAAGAAAGACAGGTGTGGAACACTGAAGCTTTCTTT | TRBJ1-1 | - | TRBV4-1 | -
CASSLAWAGETQYF | TGTGCCAGCAGCTTGGCCTGGGCGGGCGAGACCCAGTACTTC | TRBJ2-5 | - | TRBV5-6 | -
CASSLDSSNYGYTF | TGTGCCAGCAGCTTGGACAGTTCTAACTATGGCTACACCTTC | TRBJ1-2 | - | TRBV11-3 | -
CSVEDWGGAGANVLTF | TGCAGCGTTGAAGATTGGGGGGGGGCTGGGGCCAACGTCCTGACTTTC | TRBJ2-6 | TRBD2 | TRBV29-1 | -
CASSDSGSGNTIYF | TGCGCCAGCAGTGATTCAGGGTCTGGAAACACCATATATTTT | TRBJ1-3 | - | TRBV10-2 | -
CASSPTGPNTEAFF | TGTGCCAGCAGCCCGACAGGGCCCAACACTGAAGCTTTCTTT | TRBJ1-1 | TRBD1 | TRBV27 | -
CASNSPYNEQFF | TGTGCCAGCAACTCCCCCTACAATGAGCAGTTCTTC | TRBJ2-1 | - | TRBV5-4 | -
CASSSLSGRVYEQYF | TGTGCCAGCAGCTCTTTAAGCGGGAGGGTCTACGAGCAGTACTTC | TRBJ2-7 | TRBD2 | TRBV7-8 | -
CASSPGTLLFF | TGTGCCAGCTCACCCGGGACTCTTCTGTTCTTC | TRBJ2-1 | - | TRBV18 | -
CASRRDRGASNEQFF | TGTGCCAGCAGGCGAGACAGGGGGGCAAGCAATGAGCAGTTCTTC | TRBJ2-1 | TRBD1 | TRBV6-5 | -
CASSVGRGTEAFF | TGTGCCAGCAGCGTAGGTCGGGGCACTGAAGCTTTCTTT | TRBJ1-1 | - | TRBV9 | -
CASSQDPFQGQTYEQYF | TGCGCCAGCAGCCAAGATCCTTTCCAGGGGCAAACCTACGAGCAGTACTTC | TRBJ2-7 | - | TRBV4-1 | -
CASSLGQNTEAFF | TGTGCCAGCAGCTTAGGACAGAACACTGAAGCTTTCTTT | TRBJ1-1 | - | TRBV6-5 | -
CASSPPGARELFF | TGTGCCAGCAGCCCCCCAGGGGCAAGGGAGCTGTTTTTT | TRBJ2-2 | - | TRBV4-2 | once
CASSQATGGGYEQYF | TGCGCCAGCAGCCAAGCGACAGGGGGGGGCTACGAGCAGTACTTC | TRBJ2-7 | TRBD1 | TRBV4-3 | -
CASSEEGLAGYNEQFF | TGTGCCAGCAGTGAAGAGGGTTTAGCGGGTTACAATGAGCAGTTCTTC | TRBJ2-1 | TRBD2 | TRBV6-1 | -
CATRPGGYNEQFF | TGTGCCACAAGGCCGGGGGGCTACAATGAGCAGTTCTTC | TRBJ2-1 | TRBD2 | TRBV27 | -
CATSRGLTEAFF | TGTGCCACCAGCAGGGGGCTCACTGAAGCTTTCTTT | TRBJ1-1 | - | TRBV15 | -
CASRETGPSYEQYF | TGTGCCAGCAGAGAGACAGGGCCTTCCTACGAGCAGTACTTC | TRBJ2-7 | TRBD1 | TRBV2 | -
CASSQDWAGQGADEQYF | TGCGCCAGCAGCCAAGATTGGGCCGGACAGGGGGCCGACGAGCAGTACTTC | TRBJ2-7 | TRBD1 | TRBV4-3 | -
CASSEPGQPRFF | TGTGCCAGCAGTGAACCGGGACAGCCGAGGTTCTTC | TRBJ2-1 | TRBD1 | TRBV6-1 | -
CASSATSGGTYEQYF | TGCGCCAGCAGTGCGACTAGCGGGGGTACCTACGAGCAGTACTTC | TRBJ2-7 | TRBD2 | TRBV4-3 | once
CASSRRTGAMNTEAFF | TGCGCCAGCAGCCGCCGGACAGGGGCCATGAACACTGAAGCTTTCTTT | TRBJ1-1 | TRBD1 | TRBV4-3 | few
CASSPRDGDTQYF | TGTGCCAGCTCACCAAGAGACGGGGATACGCAGTATTTT | TRBJ2-3 | - | TRBV18 | few